This is a list of T cell receptor beta chains from one sample in a study of T cells in localized non-small cell lung cancer. Clones were read by immunoSEQ multiplex PCR, and TCRdb kept only the in-frame ones, dropping some. The sample consists of 100,000 to 150,000 clones, roughly nine tenths of them appearing once. The starting material was peripheral blood, obtained before any cancer treatment. The receptors were gathered from a female donor of 60 years or more with stage I lung adenocarcinoma. CDR3s include the opening cysteine and the closing phenylalanine or tryptophan. The order of the fields is D gene, V gene, J gene, clone size, CDR3 protein, CDR3 DNA. A D gene is named only where the DNA matches it firmly. Only some rows state a clone size, as once, few, many or a class for expanded clones.

TRBD2	TRBV11-2	TRBJ2-3	-	CASSPRIAGVTDTQYF	TGTGCCAGCAGCCCTCGGATAGCGGGAGTCACAGATACGCAGTATTTT
-	TRBV5-1	TRBJ2-1	-	CASSLGGNSYNEQFF	TGCGCCAGCAGCTTGGGAGGGAACTCCTACAATGAGCAGTTCTTC
-	TRBV7-9	TRBJ2-1	-	CASSSRTVLTYNEQFF	TGTGCCAGCAGCTCGAGGACAGTTCTGACCTACAATGAGCAGTTCTTC
-	TRBV9	TRBJ2-5	-	CASSLSGGGEETQYF	TGTGCCAGCAGCTTATCAGGGGGAGGAGAGGAGACCCAGTACTTC
-	TRBV5-1	TRBJ2-2	-	CASTPTANTGELFF	TGCGCCAGCACCCCGACCGCGAACACCGGGGAGCTGTTTTTT
-	TRBV5-1	TRBJ2-3	-	CASSLTGLADTQYF	TGCGCCAGCAGCTTGACAGGGCTGGCAGATACGCAGTATTTT
TRBD2	TRBV19	TRBJ2-7	-	CASSLGTNREQYF	TGTGCCAGTAGTTTGGGGACTAATCGCGAGCAGTACTTC
-	TRBV6-1	TRBJ2-3	-	CASSEFEEASTDTQYF	TGTGCCAGCAGTGAATTCGAAGAGGCGAGCACAGATACGCAGTATTTT
TRBD2	TRBV18	TRBJ2-1	-	CASSPEPLAGSEQFF	TGTGCCAGCTCACCAGAGCCCCTAGCGGGAAGTGAGCAGTTCTTC
TRBD2	TRBV6-4	TRBJ2-1	-	CASSSGSSNEQFF	TGTGCCAGCAGTAGCGGGAGTTCGAATGAGCAGTTCTTC
TRBD2	TRBV6-7	TRBJ2-3	-	CASRRTSGRPPTDTQYF	TGTGCCAGCAGACGGACTAGCGGGAGGCCCCCCACAGATACGCAGTATTTT
TRBD2	TRBV19	TRBJ2-1	-	CASSPGWGGNEQFF	TGTGCCAGTAGCCCAGGGTGGGGGGGGAATGAGCAGTTCTTC
TRBD2	TRBV5-1	TRBJ2-1	few	CASSHQAGGYNEQFF	TGCGCCAGCAGCCACCAAGCGGGAGGCTACAATGAGCAGTTCTTC
-	TRBV6-5	TRBJ2-3	-	CASSSPLGRDTQYF	TGTGCCAGCAGTTCCCCTCTCGGAAGAGATACGCAGTATTTT
TRBD2	TRBV5-4	TRBJ2-5	-	CASSLGGGRGGETQYF	TGTGCCAGCAGCTTGGGCGGCGGGAGAGGAGGAGAGACCCAGTACTTC
-	TRBV5-1	TRBJ1-1	few	CASSLVGGMNTEAFF	TGCGCCAGCAGCTTGGTGGGCGGGATGAACACTGAAGCTTTCTTT
TRBD1	TRBV7-2	TRBJ1-4	once	CASSFDRGTEKLFF	TGTGCCAGCAGCTTTGACAGGGGGACTGAAAAACTGTTTTTT
TRBD1	TRBV2	TRBJ2-5	-	CASNSGTGYWETQYF	TGTGCCAGCAATTCCGGGACAGGGTATTGGGAGACCCAGTACTTC
-	TRBV9	TRBJ2-5	once	CASSVGGGQETQYF	TGTGCCAGCAGCGTAGGGGGAGGCCAGGAGACCCAGTACTTC
-	TRBV18	TRBJ2-6	-	CASSPYSPAGSGANVLTF	TGTGCCAGCTCACCGTATAGCCCAGCGGGCTCCGGGGCCAACGTCCTGACTTTC
-	TRBV28	TRBJ2-2	-	CASSLGRFNTGELFF	TGTGCCAGCAGTTTAGGCCGGTTCAACACCGGGGAGCTGTTTTTT
TRBD2	TRBV10-3	TRBJ2-1	-	CAITKTSGSGDEQFF	TGTGCCATCACCAAGACTAGCGGGAGTGGGGATGAGCAGTTCTTC
TRBD1	TRBV4-1	TRBJ2-5	-	CASSLTTGLASVQTQYF	TGCGCCAGCAGCCTCACGACAGGGCTCGCCTCCGTCCAGACCCAGTACTTC
TRBD2	TRBV15	TRBJ2-2	-	CATSRDRRGLAGAGELFF	TGTGCCACCAGCAGAGATCGCCGGGGACTAGCGGGTGCCGGGGAGCTGTTTTTT
TRBD1	TRBV5-4	TRBJ2-5	-	CASRHRQGSSAQYF	TGTGCCAGCAGACATCGACAGGGTTCATCGGCCCAGTACTTC
-	TRBV5-1	TRBJ2-5	-	CASSLEQGGKTQYF	TGCGCCAGCAGCTTGGAACAGGGGGGGAAGACCCAGTACTTC
TRBD2	TRBV5-1	TRBJ2-1	-	CASSWGKLAGGQYLYEQFF	TGCGCCAGCAGCTGGGGGAAACTAGCGGGAGGGCAATATTTATATGAGCAGTTCTTC
TRBD1	TRBV11-2	TRBJ2-3	-	CASSSQGVGTDTQYF	TGTGCCAGCAGCTCCCAGGGGGTGGGCACAGATACGCAGTATTTT
-	TRBV6-1	TRBJ1-4	-	CASSELTGGNEKLFF	TGTGCCAGCAGTGAATTGACAGGCGGGAATGAAAAACTGTTTTTT
-	TRBV27	TRBJ2-7	once	CASSPPISWGLPYEQYF	TGTGCCAGCAGCCCCCCTATATCGTGGGGACTCCCCTACGAGCAGTACTTC
TRBD1	TRBV7-9	TRBJ2-7	-	CASGTGTVGYEQYF	TGTGCCAGCGGGACCGGGACAGTGGGTTACGAGCAGTACTTC
-	TRBV28	TRBJ2-1	once	CASSPPTGRVDNEQFF	TGTGCCAGCAGTCCCCCCACAGGAAGGGTCGACAATGAGCAGTTCTTC
TRBD2	TRBV30	TRBJ2-2	-	CAWRITSGNTGELFF	TGTGCCTGGAGGATAACTAGCGGGAACACCGGGGAGCTGTTTTTT
-	TRBV6-5	TRBJ1-1	-	CASSYRTVTEAFF	TGTGCCAGCAGTTACCGGACAGTCACTGAAGCTTTCTTT
-	TRBV19	TRBJ2-3	once	CASSPGTSTDTQYF	TGTGCCAGTAGTCCAGGGACTAGCACAGATACGCAGTATTTT
-	TRBV30	TRBJ1-2	-	CAWSQQGRGYTF	TGTGCCTGGAGCCAACAGGGACGGGGCTACACCTTC
TRBD1	TRBV9	TRBJ2-7	-	CASSSGQGAYEQYF	TGTGCCAGCAGCTCCGGACAGGGGGCCTACGAGCAGTACTTC
TRBD2	TRBV4-1	TRBJ2-7	-	CASSQDSSSGRSYEQYF	TGCGCCAGCAGCCAAGACTCTTCTAGCGGGAGGTCCTACGAGCAGTACTTC
-	TRBV29-1	TRBJ1-1	-	CSVGHRLHTEAFF	TGCAGCGTTGGGCACAGACTCCACACTGAAGCTTTCTTT
TRBD2	TRBV5-4	TRBJ2-5	-	CASSLSAGGGQETQYF	TGTGCCAGCAGCTTGTCGGCGGGAGGGGGACAAGAGACCCAGTACTTC
TRBD1	TRBV15	TRBJ1-2	-	CATRADRGAANYGYTF	TGTGCCACCAGGGCGGACAGGGGGGCCGCTAACTATGGCTACACCTTC
-	TRBV9	TRBJ2-3	-	CASSVEGSGPADTQYF	TGTGCCAGCAGCGTCGAGGGTAGTGGTCCTGCAGATACGCAGTATTTT
-	TRBV10-2	TRBJ1-2	-	CASRPTGAYGYTF	TGCGCCAGCAGGCCGACAGGAGCCTATGGCTACACCTTC
-	TRBV6-4	TRBJ2-2	-	CASSDSHTNTGELFF	TGTGCCAGCAGTGACTCGCATACAAACACCGGGGAGCTGTTTTTT
-	TRBV19	TRBJ2-2	-	CASSISGAGTGELFF	TGTGCCAGTAGTATATCCGGGGCGGGCACCGGGGAGCTGTTTTTT
TRBD2	TRBV15	TRBJ2-1	few	CATGTSGTHEQFF	TGTGCCACTGGGACTAGCGGGACCCATGAGCAGTTCTTC
TRBD1	TRBV9	TRBJ1-5	-	CASSASAGGPNQPQHF	TGTGCCAGCAGCGCTTCCGCAGGGGGGCCCAATCAGCCCCAGCATTTT
TRBD2	TRBV4-1	TRBJ2-1	-	CASSHPASGRREQFF	TGCGCCAGCAGCCATCCGGCTAGCGGGAGGAGGGAGCAGTTCTTC
TRBD2	TRBV7-9	TRBJ2-1	-	CASSVTSGQSYNEQFF	TGTGCCAGCAGCGTGACTAGCGGGCAGTCCTACAATGAGCAGTTCTTC
TRBD2	TRBV27	TRBJ2-5	-	CAVSKEGLAGTGAQYF	TGTGCCGTATCAAAAGAGGGACTAGCGGGCACAGGGGCCCAGTACTTC
-	TRBV10-3	TRBJ2-3	-	CAISDSSDTQYF	TGTGCCATCAGTGATAGTTCAGATACGCAGTATTTT